Described below is a single T cell receptor (beta chain) sequence and its context. Antigen unknown. The V and J ends lost 4 bases and 0 bases, in that order; junction bases with no gene match: 4. The germline V gene has CDR1 SGDLS and CDR2 YYNGEE. This CDR3 comprises 15 residues. The data belong to a study of cytotoxic CD8 clonotypes in ibrutinib-treated CLL. Study-level background: Each sample contained, on average, under 260,000 productive templates and roughly 96,000 productive rearrangements.

Depth targeted 1 in 200,000 to 1 in 1 million T cells, averaging 10x coverage per clonotype. Assay used: immunoSEQ multiplex PCR; TCRdb lists only in-frame clones, some missing. Here the sample spans around 310,000 clones, around four fifths being singletons. Overall study results and limits: Public clonotypes (which were uncommon) either contracted or remained stable on treatment. Having risen at ibrutinib response, clonality had fallen back toward baseline by progression.

This specimen consisted of PBMCs, obtained before ibrutinib treatment. V is TRBV9 and J is TRBJ2-1, with 7 bases matching TRBD2. The clonotype comes from a human donor with chronic lymphocytic leukemia. The CDR3 here is CASSWEGNSYNEQFF. The DNA for the CDR3 is TGTGCCAGCAGCTGGGAGGGTAACTCCTACAATGAGCAGTTCTTC.